This T cell receptor (beta chain) was captured by sequencing in a study of identical twins. Study-wide points: Zero-insertion findings could be partly confounded by invariant cells (MAIT and iNKT cells). There was an excess of low generation probability in the out-of-frame alpha sequences that twins shared.

In its sample, this clonotype was seen many times. The antigen remains unidentified. TCRdb processed the 5' RACE reads anew with MiXCR; each CDR3 protein has one entry. Altogether about 890,000 distinct CDR3 sequences are present, about 12% being singletons, with the ten largest covering roughly 1.5%. Only healthy Caucasians were enrolled as donors. This sample also belongs to another study, concerning yellow fever vaccine responses in identical twins.

The sample comprised PBMCs. The sequence was collected from a woman between 18 and 29 years old in good health.

The chain's CDR3 is CASSLAGVDTGELFF. The CDR3 DNA follows: TGTGCCAGCAGTTTAGCGGGGGTCGACACCGGGGAGCTGTTTTTT. The V gene is TRBV12-3 or TRBV12-4, the J gene TRBJ2-2, with D perhaps being TRBD1 or TRBD2 (5 bases each). The CDR3 runs to 15 residues. V was cut by 0 bases and J by 3 bases, with 8 bases left in between.